The 31 T cell receptor beta chains below all came from one sample that was sequenced in a study of blood T cell repertoires in COVID-19. Produced via immunoSEQ multiplex PCR; TCRdb's table is partial and in-frame only. The repertoire holds about 100,000 clones, with about 86% as singletons. Sequencing was performed on peripheral blood. The source is a woman aged 55-70 years in a cohort sampled during active or convalescent COVID-19.

This clone was seen more than once but under ten times. The chain recombines TRBV5-1 with TRBJ1-1; 7 bases agree with TRBD1. Germline V gene sequence: CDR1 SGHRS, CDR2 YFSETQ. V was pared by 4 bases and J by 4 bases, with 4 bases of the junction left unmatched. The CDR3 is made up of 13 amino acids. The CDR3 nucleotides read TGCGCCAGCAGCGAGGGACAGAGCACTGAAGCTTTCTTT. This encodes CASSEGQSTEAFF.

V gene TRBV5-5 combines with J gene TRBJ2-7, with D tentatively TRBD2 (6 bases). V gave up 0 bases and J gave up 7 bases, with 14 bases separating them. This CDR3 spans 14 amino acids. CDR1 is SGHKS and CDR2 is YYEKEE in the germline V gene (reference sequence). The CDR3 DNA is TGTGCCAGCAGCTTGGAGGGGACTCCACGTGAGCAGTACTTC. This gives the protein CASSLEGTPREQYF. The whole variable domain, remainder taken from reference TRBV5-5 and TRBJ2-7, is DAGVTQSPTHLIKTRGQQVTLRCSPISGHKSVSWYQQVLGQGPQFIFQYYEKEERGRGNFPDRFSARQFPNYSSELNVNALLLGDSALYLCASSLEGTPREQYFGPGTRLTVT.

V and J are TRBV11-3 and TRBJ2-2; no clear D. Germline lookup yields CDR1 SGHNT and CDR2 YENEEA. Trimming pared 1 base from V and 3 bases from J, leaving 6 bases between. The CDR3 is 14 amino acids. CDR3 region: CASSLGSDTGELFF. The CDR3 bases are TGTGCCAGCAGCTTAGGGTCGGACACCGGGGAGCTGTTTTTT.

The table lists this clone with a few counts. The chain employs TRBV6-5 and TRBJ1-1; 8 nucleotides line up with TRBD1. J lost 4 bases, V lost 7 bases, and 8 bases had no gene match. Per germline, CDR1 MNHEY and CDR2 SVGAGI. The CDR3 is made up of 14 amino acids. The CDR3 nucleotides are TGTGCCAGCACCGAAACCAGGGGGCGCACTGAAGCTTTCTTT. Protein sequence: CASTETRGRTEAFF.

The chain recombines TRBV7-9 with TRBJ2-7, with 10 positions matching TRBD1. Per germline, CDR1 SEHNR and CDR2 FQNEAQ (reference sequence). CDR3 length: 18 residues. Trimming removed 3 bases from V and 5 bases from J; junction bases left unmatched: 16. The CDR3, as DNA: TGTGCCAGCAGCTTGGGACAGGGGCCCGGAAGGTACCGGGACGAGCAGTACTTC. It yields the protein CASSLGQGPGRYRDEQYF.

CDR3 sequence (DNA): TGTGCCAGCAGCCTCAGGGAAGAGGCGACTGAAGCTTTCTTT. It is translated as CASSLREEATEAFF. The rearrangement uses TRBV7-2 and TRBJ1-1, with D tentatively TRBD1 (5 bases). Germline values: CDR1 SGHTA, CDR2 FQGNSA. CDR3 size: 14 residues. V was trimmed by 5 bases and J by 5 bases, leaving 15 bases between them.

The J gene is TRBJ2-7, the V gene TRBV28; 11 bases line up with TRBD2. Per the germline V gene, CDR1 is MDHEN and CDR2 is SYDVKM. CDR3 length: 15 residues. V shed 6 bases, J shed 2 bases, and the junction held 6 bases outside the gene matches. CDR3 region: CASSGGTSGTYEQYF. The CDR3 DNA follows: TGTGCCAGCAGCGGCGGGACTAGCGGCACCTACGAGCAGTACTTC.

The chain is built from TRBV5-1 and TRBJ1-6, with 10 bases that match TRBD1. The CDR3 totals 18 residues. Germline V gives CDR1 SGHRS, CDR2 YFSETQ. V was pared by 0 bases and J by 6 bases, with 9 bases of the junction left unmatched. The CDR3 reads CASSLATLGTGVNSPLHF. In DNA form, the CDR3 reads TGCGCCAGCAGCTTGGCGACCCTAGGGACAGGGGTTAATTCACCCCTCCACTTT.

The V gene is TRBV12-3 or TRBV12-4, the J gene TRBJ2-1, with D maybe TRBD2 (5 bases). The ends were cut back, 3 bases at V and 4 bases at J, with 7 bases in the middle. The CDR3 spans 13 residues. CDR3 region: CASSLRAYNEQFF. DNA for the CDR3: TGTGCCAGCAGTTTGCGGGCTTACAATGAGCAGTTCTTC.

The chain carries TRBV2 and TRBJ2-6; D is uncertain. The CDR3 spans 14 residues. Per the germline V gene, CDR1 is SNHLY and CDR2 is FYNNEI. The V end was cut by 2 bases, the J end by 3 bases, with 5 bases between. For the CDR3, the DNA is TGTGCCAGCAGTGAACTCCGTGGGGCCAACGTCCTGACTTTC. Residues: CASSELRGANVLTF.

The CDR3 reads CASSLGPGTSNQPQHF. The CDR3 bases are TGCGCCAGCAGCTTGGGTCCGGGTACGAGCAATCAGCCCCAGCATTTT. The chain has TRBV5-1 and TRBJ1-5; no firm D call. This CDR3 is built from 16 residues. Trimming stripped 0 bases from V and 1 base from J, with 11 bases between. Germline values: CDR1 SGHRS, CDR2 YFSETQ.

V is TRBV19 and J is TRBJ2-3; possibly TRBD2 for D (5 bases). This CDR3 comprises 18 residues. Trimming took 5 bases from V and 2 from J, leaving 23 bases between them. Germline V gene sequence: CDR1 LNHDA, CDR2 SQIVND (reference sequence). The CDR3 sequence: CASSGSGIQLPYTDTQYF. CDR3 in DNA: TGTGCCAGTAGTGGCTCGGGGATTCAACTTCCTTACACAGATACGCAGTATTTT.

The J gene is TRBJ1-6, the V gene TRBV6-5; possibly TRBD1 for D (6 bases). The CDR3 extends over 13 amino acids. The germline gives CDR1 MNHEY, CDR2 SVGAGI. V was cut by 7 bases and J by 8 bases, with 12 bases left in between. This CDR3 reads CASIQGNDSPLHF. The CDR3 DNA follows: TGTGCCAGCATCCAGGGGAACGATTCACCCCTCCACTTT.

The chain employs TRBV6-5 and TRBJ1-5; 8 nucleotides agree with TRBD1. J lost 7 bases, V lost 6 bases, and 11 bases had no gene match. CDR1 is MNHEY and CDR2 is SVGAGI in the germline V gene. The CDR3 covers 15 residues. The CDR3 nucleotides read TGTGCCAGCAGAGACTACAGGGGGTTGAGGCAGCCCCAGCATTTT. It is translated as CASRDYRGLRQPQHF.

The chain combines TRBV7-9 with TRBJ1-4; 7 nucleotides line up with TRBD1. The germline V gene has CDR1 SEHNR and CDR2 FQNEAQ (reference sequence). This CDR3 spans 14 amino acids. V lost 6 bases to trimming and J lost 7 bases; unmatched junction nucleotides: 8. The CDR3 DNA sequence: TGTGCCAGCAGGCGACAGGGCGCGGGTGAAAAACTGTTTTTT. It translates to CASRRQGAGEKLFF.

V usage is TRBV30 and J usage is TRBJ1-6; TRBD1 might be the D (6 bases). Germline loops: CDR1 GTSNPN, CDR2 SVGIG (reference sequence). Deletions cut 3 bases from V and 7 bases from J, with 16 bases between. CDR3 size: 15 residues. CDR3 region: CAWSLQGQANSPLHF. In nucleotides, the CDR3 is TGTGCCTGGAGCCTGCAGGGGCAGGCAAATTCACCCCTCCACTTT.

This chain connects TRBV18 to TRBJ2-3; D unclear. The CDR3 totals 14 residues. The V gene's germline CDR1 is KGHSH and CDR2 LQKENI. Trimming removed 2 bases at V and 4 bases at J, with 10 bases between. CDR3 loop: CASSPKFGSDTQYF. The CDR3 region has the DNA TGTGCCAGCTCACCAAAGTTCGGGTCAGATACGCAGTATTTT.

The chain joins TRBV5-5 to TRBJ1-2; 8 positions match TRBD1. The CDR3 extends over 13 amino acids. CDR1 and CDR2 (germline): SGHKS, YYEKEE (reference sequence). Trimming took 5 bases from V and 3 from J; bases not matched to a gene: 3. CDR3 sequence: CASSDRGDYGYTF. CDR3 coding DNA: TGTGCCAGCAGTGACAGGGGAGACTATGGCTACACCTTC.

The chain uses TRBV28 and TRBJ2-5; D is perhaps TRBD2 (6 bases). CDR3 length: 13 residues. V lost 5 bases and J lost 1, with 8 bases in between. Looked up from germline, CDR1 is MDHEN and CDR2 is SYDVKM. The CDR3 region has the DNA TGTGCCAGCAGTCCGGGACTCCAAGAGACCCAGTACTTC. Translation gives CASSPGLQETQYF.

This chain uses TRBV5-5 with TRBJ2-2; TRBD1 aligns across 7 bases. V trimming: 4 bases; J trimming: 1 base; junction bases outside the gene matches: 10. The CDR3 runs 17 residues. CDR1 SGHKS and CDR2 YYEKEE come from the germline V gene (reference sequence). The DNA for the CDR3 is TGTGCCAGCAGCCGACAGGGCCTATGGGTGAACACCGGGGAGCTGTTTTTT. It yields the protein CASSRQGLWVNTGELFF.

The gene calls are TRBV11-2 and TRBJ1-5; D unclear. The CDR3 runs to 15 residues. The V end was cut by 2 bases, the J end by 2 bases, with 10 bases between. Looked up from germline, CDR1 is SGHAT and CDR2 is FQNNGV. CDR3 in DNA: TGTGCCAGCAGCTTATCTTGGTCGGGCAATCAGCCCCAGCATTTT. Translated, it gives CASSLSWSGNQPQHF.

This sequence joins TRBV28 and TRBJ2-7; possibly TRBD2 for D (6 bases). CDR3 length: 15 residues. Germline CDR1 MDHEN, CDR2 SYDVKM. V lost 8 bases, J lost 3 bases, and 20 bases lay in between. CDR3 DNA: TGTGCCAGCGACGGGGGAGGAGGGAACAGCTACGAGCAGTACTTC. Protein sequence: CASDGGGGNSYEQYF.

In this sample, this clone turned up a few times. V gene TRBV7-9 combines with J gene TRBJ1-3; 8 nucleotides match TRBD1. V gave up 5 bases and J gave up 4 bases; unmatched junction bases: 4. The CDR3 is made up of 14 amino acids. Germline V lookup: CDR1 SEHNR, CDR2 FQNEAQ (reference sequence). CDR3: CASSRDRTGNTIYF. The CDR3 nucleotides read TGTGCCAGCAGCCGGGACAGGACGGGAAACACCATATATTTT.

This rearrangement joins TRBV4-2 to TRBJ1-1, with D perhaps TRBD1 (6 bases). The CDR3 totals 14 residues. Trimming pared 0 bases from V and 10 bases from J, leaving 15 bases between. Germline CDR1 reads LGHNA; CDR2 reads YNFKEQ. CDR3 sequence reads: CASSQDQPQGPAFF. The CDR3 nucleotides are TGTGCCAGCAGCCAAGATCAGCCCCAGGGGCCAGCTTTCTTT.

This clone is a singleton in its sample. The V gene is TRBV18, the J gene TRBJ1-5; 7 bases fit TRBD1. Germline assignment: CDR1 KGHSH and CDR2 LQKENI. Trimming at V came to 4 bases and at J to 1 base, leaving 4 bases not matched to a gene. CDR3 length equals 15 residues. Here the CDR3 reads CASSLQGTSNQPQHF. DNA of the CDR3: TGTGCCAGCTCACTACAGGGGACGAGCAATCAGCCCCAGCATTTT.

The rearrangement joins TRBV30 to TRBJ1-6; D remains unclear. The V and J ends lost 2 bases and 9 bases respectively, with 11 bases between them. Germline CDR1 and CDR2: GTSNPN and SVGIG (reference sequence). There are 13 residues in the CDR3. The CDR3 here is CAWSRVLASPLHF. The CDR3 region has the DNA TGTGCCTGGAGTCGGGTGTTGGCTTCACCCCTCCACTTT.

This clone was picked up one time. The chain has TRBV11-2 and TRBJ2-5; D might be TRBD2 (6 bases). The length of the CDR3 is 14 residues. Germline V lookup: CDR1 SGHAT, CDR2 FQNNGV. V gave up 5 bases and J gave up 9 bases, with 19 bases separating them. CDR3 nucleotides: TGTGCCAGCAGCACTTTGACCCCAAGGAGGGCCCAGTACTTC. Translating it yields CASSTLTPRRAQYF.

This chain connects TRBV18 to TRBJ2-3; tentatively, D is TRBD1 (6 bases). V lost 6 bases to trimming and J lost 0 bases, with 13 bases between them. Germline lookup yields CDR1 KGHSH and CDR2 LQKENI. This CDR3 has 15 residues. CDR3 nucleotide sequence: TGTGCCAGCTCCCGACAGGAGTCTAGCACAGATACGCAGTATTTT. This gives the protein CASSRQESSTDTQYF.

The chain combines TRBV27 with TRBJ1-6; TRBD1 aligns across 9 bases. CDR3 size: 19 residues. Germline V gene sequence: CDR1 MNHEY, CDR2 SMNVEV (reference sequence). J lost 7 bases, V lost 6 bases, and 19 bases had no gene match. The CDR3 sequence: CASSFRGQGLSGGNSPLHF. DNA of the CDR3: TGTGCCAGCAGCTTTCGGGGACAGGGCTTATCGGGAGGCAATTCACCCCTCCACTTT.

A single count supports this clone. The chain couples TRBV30 to TRBJ1-5; no firm D call. Germline V CDR1 and CDR2: GTSNPN, SVGIG (reference sequence). The germline V and J ends were trimmed by 1 base and 4 bases, with 8 bases remaining between them. The CDR3 has 13 amino acids. The CDR3 sequence: CAWSARWNQPQHF. CDR3 DNA: TGTGCCTGGAGTGCCAGATGGAATCAGCCCCAGCATTTT.

This clone was seen a few times. This chain connects TRBV30 to TRBJ1-6; TRBD1 might be the D (6 bases). The CDR3 length is 12 residues. CDR1 and CDR2 from the germline V gene are GTSNPN and SVGIG (reference sequence). V lost 5 bases and J 6 bases, leaving 8 bases between the germline ends. CDR3 bases: TGTGCCTGGCACAGGGCTAATTCACCCCTCCACTTT. This gives the protein CAWHRANSPLHF.